A single sample gave rise to the 13 T cell receptor beta chains below, sequenced in a study of T cells after yellow fever vaccination. TCRdb analysed the 5' RACE reads with MiXCR anew, one entry per CDR3 protein. Of about 110,000 distinct CDR3 sequences listed, around 8.6% are singletons. Sequenced material: CD8+ T cells sorted from PBMCs, taken 45 days after the yellow fever booster vaccination. The origin of the receptors is a man aged 25-45 years who received the YFV17D yellow fever vaccine.

There are many counts of this clonotype. This chain uses TRBV11-2 with TRBJ2-1, with 8 positions matching TRBD1. CDR3 length: 16 amino acids. J gave up 5 bases and V 5 bases, and 11 bases lay outside the gene matches. Germline CDR1 SGHAT, CDR2 FQNNGV. The CDR3 region has the DNA TGTGCCAGCAGCGGGATGTTGGGACAGGTCGACAATGAGCAGTTCTTC. This gives the protein CASSGMLGQVDNEQFF.

This clonotype was detected many times. The chain links TRBV29-1 to TRBJ2-1, with TRBD1 identical over 7 bases. This CDR3 spans 14 amino acids. Trimming removed 7 bases from V and 6 bases from J; junction bases left unmatched: 12. Germline loops: CDR1 SQVTM, CDR2 ANQGSEA. The CDR3 sequence: CSARGPGMVNEQFF. Written as DNA, the CDR3 is TGCAGCGCTAGGGGGCCAGGGATGGTCAATGAGCAGTTCTTC.

This clonotype came up many times. The chain carries TRBV4-2 and TRBJ2-5; perhaps D is TRBD1 or TRBD2 (6 bases each). The CDR3 contains 15 residues. CDR1 is LGHNA, CDR2 YNFKEQ, per germline. V dropped 0 bases and J dropped 5 bases, with 13 bases sitting between them. CDR3 nucleotide sequence: TGTGCCAGCAGCCAAGATAAGGGGGGCTGGGAGACCCAGTACTTC. Its protein is CASSQDKGGWETQYF.

This clonotype was detected ten times or more. The chain links TRBV20-1 to TRBJ2-5; 7 bases fit TRBD2. There are 13 residues in the CDR3. Germline values: CDR1 DFQATT, CDR2 SNEGSKA (reference sequence). V shed 5 bases and J 0 bases; nucleotides not matched to a gene: 3. The CDR3, as DNA: TGCAGTGCTCAACTAGCGTACCAAGAGACCCAGTACTTC. It encodes CSAQLAYQETQYF.

This clonotype occurred many times. V usage is TRBV12-3 or TRBV12-4 and J usage is TRBJ2-7; perhaps TRBD2 as D (5 bases). The CDR3 length is 14 residues. With 5 bases removed from V and 7 bases from J, the gap between germline ends came to 18 bases. The CDR3 spells CASSPLQNRGEQYF. The CDR3 bases are TGTGCCAGCAGTCCCTTACAGAATCGGGGTGAGCAGTACTTC.

This clonotype has ten or more counts. This chain connects TRBV9 to TRBJ2-1; TRBD2 matches at 10 bases. CDR1 SGDLS and CDR2 YYNGEE come from the germline V gene. The junction had 11 bases not matched to a gene; V was cut back by 3 bases and J by 8 bases. This CDR3 has 16 residues. The CDR3 here is CASSGPEREGVDEQFF. CDR3 nucleotides: TGTGCCAGCAGCGGACCAGAGCGGGAGGGCGTTGATGAGCAGTTCTTC.

Many counts were recorded for this clonotype. The genes are TRBV20-1 and TRBJ2-7; TRBD1 is a possible D gene (6 bases). The CDR3 runs to 13 residues. V shed 6 bases and J shed 6 bases, with 18 bases lying between them. Germline values: CDR1 DFQATT, CDR2 SNEGSKA (reference sequence). CDR3 nucleotides: TGCAGTGCCAAGACAGGCTATCTCGCCGAGCAGTACTTC. This translates into CSAKTGYLAEQYF.

In its sample, this clonotype was seen a few times. The V call is TRBV19, the J call TRBJ2-5; D is possibly TRBD1 or TRBD2 (5 bases each). Germline-derived CDR1 and CDR2 are LNHDA and SQIVND (reference sequence). Deletions cut 5 bases from V and 0 bases from J, with 16 bases between. The CDR3 length is 16 residues. This CDR3 is CASSFPPGRDQETQYF. CDR3 DNA: TGTGCCAGTAGTTTCCCCCCGGGACGAGACCAAGAGACCCAGTACTTC.

This clonotype was seen ten or more times. The J gene is TRBJ2-3, the V gene TRBV5-1; no definite D call. The CDR3 consists of 15 residues. Germline V gene data show CDR1 as SGHRS and CDR2 as YFSETQ. V was shortened by 1 base and J by 0 bases, with 9 bases between the two germline ends. Written as DNA, the CDR3 is TGCGCCAGCAGCTTGTTCCCAGCGAGCACAGATACGCAGTATTTT. Translated, it gives CASSLFPASTDTQYF. Looking up the rest from reference TRBV5-1 and TRBJ2-3 gives the full variable domain: KAGVTQTPRYLIKTRGQQVTLSCSPISGHRSVSWYQQTPGQGLQFLFEYFSETQRNKGNFPGRFSGRQFSNSRSEMNVSTLELGDSALYLCASSLFPASTDTQYFGPGTRLTVL.

The chain recombines TRBV7-6 with TRBJ2-7; a possible D gene is TRBD1 (5 bases). The V gene's germline CDR1 is SGHVS and CDR2 FNYEAQ. Trimming took 3 bases from V and 2 from J, leaving 8 bases between them. The CDR3 covers 13 residues. CDR3 DNA sequence: TGTGCCAGCAGCTTCGACAGTGCCTACGAGCAGTACTTC. Translation gives CASSFDSAYEQYF.

There are many counts of this clonotype. This sequence joins TRBV7-8 and TRBJ1-5; weak D call: TRBD1 (5 bases). V was cut by 5 bases and J by 0 bases, with 11 bases left in between. The CDR3 has 15 amino acids. The germline gives CDR1 SGHVS, CDR2 FQNEAQ. This chain's CDR3 is CASSIDSYSNQPQHF. The CDR3 DNA is TGTGCCAGCAGCATCGACAGTTATAGCAATCAGCCCCAGCATTTT.

The chain joins TRBV6-2 or TRBV6-3 to TRBJ1-1; TRBD1 might be the D (6 bases). Germline V lookup: CDR1 MNHEY, CDR2 SVGEGT. Trimming left V 10 bases short and J 6 bases short, with 15 bases between. The CDR3 runs 12 residues. The CDR3 DNA reads TGTGCCACCCGGTTGGGGGCCGCTGAAGCTTTCTTT. Translated, it gives CATRLGAAEAFF.

The table lists this clonotype with many counts. The J gene is TRBJ2-7, the V gene TRBV7-2; 7 positions agree with TRBD2. Germline assignment: CDR1 SGHTA and CDR2 FQGNSA. The length of the CDR3 is 12 residues. V lost 3 bases and J lost 5; bases outside the gene matches: 1. The CDR3: CASSFTSDEQYF. As DNA, the CDR3 is TGTGCCAGCAGCTTTACTAGCGACGAGCAGTACTTC.